This T cell receptor beta chain was sequenced for a study of tumor-infiltrating lymphocytes in glioblastoma multiforme. TCRB libraries came from RNA via three nested multiplex PCR rounds. TCRdb reprocessed the multiplex PCR reads with MiXCR, giving one entry per CDR3 protein. The sample yields about 32,000 distinct CDR3 sequences, 50% to 75% seen once. CDR1 and CDR2 from the germline V gene are SGHTA and FQGTGA. CDR3 length: 17 residues. Trimming took 5 bases from V and 1 from J, leaving 15 bases between them. The rearrangement uses TRBV7-3 and TRBJ2-6; no reliable D call. Sequenced input: brain tumor tissue. The clonotype comes from a male donor with glioblastoma. CDR3 in DNA: TGTGCCAGCAGCCATTATGGCAGTTTGTCTGGGGCCAACGTCCTGACTTTC. Translation: CASSHYGSLSGANVLTF.